The TCR beta chain under discussion was sequenced for a study of T cell repertoires in cytomegalovirus infection. Turning to the study itself: Use of recently identified HLA-C-restricted and well-studied HLA-B-restricted CMV epitopes was part of the study. It can be stated that public TCR beta signatures indicated CMV infection as well as a matching HLA type.

J was trimmed by 5 bases and V by 0 bases; bases with no gene match: 8. In germline, CDR1 is MNHEY, CDR2 SVGEGT. The CDR3 has 17 amino acids. Study-wide results and caveats: CMV-specific TCR beta clonotypes restricted by HLA-C dominated the ex vivo response.

This clonotype is a singleton in its sample. Its antigen remains unknown. Using its own MiXCR run on the reads, TCRdb lists one record per CDR3 protein. The sample consists of around 570,000 distinct CDR3 sequences, roughly 42% of them appearing once. The rearrangement uses TRBV6-2 or TRBV6-3 and TRBJ2-5, with 11 bases that match TRBD2. The sequence derives from a human donor in good health (CMV status not recorded). Some clones in this sample may be carry-over from other donors' samples. The source material was cultured PBMCs, sampled from culture after CMV antigen stimulation. CDR3 in DNA: TGTGCCAGCAGTTACTCCCCTCTAGCGGGGGGTATGGAGACCCAGTACTTC. It specifies CASSYSPLAGGMETQYF.